These 5 T cell receptor beta chains came from one sample sequenced in a study of control samples from healthy donors and cancer patients. The assay was immunoSEQ multiplex PCR, and TCRdb's table has in-frame clones only and misses some. The data hold under 200,000 clones, with over 95% observed a single time. Sample: blood. These receptors originate from a woman aged 25 to 39 in good health.

This clone has just one count. This rearrangement joins TRBV28 to TRBJ1-3; D remains ambiguous. CDR3 size: 15 residues. The V end lost 2 bases, the J end lost 4 bases, and 12 bases lay between the germline ends. Per germline, CDR1 MDHEN and CDR2 SYDVKM. CDR3 sequence (DNA): TGTGCCAGCAGTTTACTGGCGGCAAGAGGAAACACCATATATTTT. Residues: CASSLLAARGNTIYF.

The chain employs TRBV19 and TRBJ2-2; 7 bases map to TRBD1. This CDR3 region has 12 residues. V shed 10 bases and J 5 bases; nucleotides not matched to a gene: 4. The V gene's germline CDR1 is LNHDA and CDR2 SQIVND (reference sequence). CDR3 DNA sequence: TGTGCCACAGACAGGGTAACCGGGGAGCTGTTTTTT. This translates into CATDRVTGELFF.

The CDR3 reads CASSHTGGTWLSYNEQFF. The CDR3 nucleotides are TGTGCCAGCAGCCATACCGGGGGCACTTGGCTCTCCTACAATGAGCAGTTCTTC. The chain has TRBV14 and TRBJ2-1; D tentatively fits TRBD1 or TRBD2 (6 bases each). CDR1 and CDR2 (germline): SGHDN, FVKESK. The CDR3 runs to 18 residues. V was trimmed by 3 bases and J by 0 bases, leaving 18 bases between them.

The CDR3 DNA sequence: TGTGCCAGCAGTGAATTTGGGTGGGGTAGCACAGATACGCAGTATTTT. Translated: CASSEFGWGSTDTQYF. V gene TRBV2 combines with J gene TRBJ2-3; D uncertain. This CDR3 contains 16 residues. The germline V gene has CDR1 SNHLY and CDR2 FYNNEI. The V end lost 2 bases, the J end lost 0 bases, and 12 bases lay between the germline ends.

This clone appeared a single time. The gene calls are TRBV7-8 and TRBJ2-3; the D gene could be TRBD1 or TRBD2 (6 bases each). The CDR3 extends over 15 amino acids. Trimming stripped 3 bases from V and 1 base from J, with 11 bases between. Germline V CDR1 and CDR2: SGHVS, FQNEAQ. This CDR3 is CASSLGGLGTDTQYF. For the CDR3, the DNA is TGTGCCAGCAGCTTGGGGGGCTTGGGCACAGATACGCAGTATTTT.